The 27 T cell receptor beta chains below all came from one sample that was sequenced in a study of cytomegalovirus exposure and HLA in healthy donors. PCR employed 60 Vbeta and 13 Jbeta primers. TCRdb keeps only in-frame clones here, not all; method: immunoSEQ multiplex PCR. The sample lists about 52,000 clones; around three fifths were seen once. Sample: PBMCs. The source is a human donor in good health.

The J gene is TRBJ1-5, the V gene TRBV27, with D maybe TRBD1 (6 bases). V was pared by 2 bases and J by 0 bases, with 17 bases between. CDR1 and CDR2 from the germline V gene are MNHEY and SMNVEV (reference sequence). This CDR3 has 18 residues. The CDR3 loop reads CASSLRGLGGGSNQPQHF. The CDR3 bases are TGTGCCAGCAGTTTAAGAGGGTTGGGAGGGGGTAGCAATCAGCCCCAGCATTTT.

The J gene is TRBJ1-2, the V gene TRBV30; a possible D gene is TRBD1 (5 bases). The CDR3 is 14 residues long. The germline V gene encodes CDR1 GTSNPN and CDR2 SVGIG (reference sequence). V was pared by 3 bases and J by 7 bases, with 18 bases between. CDR3 loop: CAWSLGGFAAGYTF. CDR3 DNA sequence: TGTGCCTGGAGCTTGGGGGGATTTGCTGCTGGCTACACCTTC.

There are a few counts of this clone. The chain is built from TRBV18 and TRBJ1-1, with a tentative D call TRBD1 (6 bases). Germline assignment: CDR1 KGHSH and CDR2 LQKENI. CDR3 size: 16 residues. V lost 3 bases to trimming and J lost 2 bases, with 16 bases between them. DNA for the CDR3: TGTGCCAGCTCACCCTGGAAGAGGACAGAAAACACTGAAGCTTTCTTT. This encodes CASSPWKRTENTEAFF.

The chain links TRBV30 to TRBJ1-6; D ambiguous. Trimming took off 3 bases at V and 1 base at J, with 7 bases between the two ends. CDR3 length equals 14 residues. CDR1 GTSNPN and CDR2 SVGIG come from the germline V gene (reference sequence). The CDR3 is CAWSTGSYNSPLHF. CDR3 coding DNA: TGTGCCTGGAGCACCGGGTCCTATAATTCACCCCTCCACTTT.

The chain carries TRBV7-2 and TRBJ1-4, with D perhaps matching TRBD1 (5 bases). Deletions cut 4 bases from V and 7 bases from J, with 16 bases between. This CDR3 contains 15 residues. Per the germline V gene, CDR1 is SGHTA and CDR2 is FQGNSA. CDR3 amino acids: CASSSWGVPGEKLFF. The CDR3, as DNA: TGTGCCAGCAGCTCATGGGGGGTCCCTGGTGAAAAACTGTTTTTT.

This clone was seen more than once but under ten times. This CDR3 is also generated by other DNA sequences in the sample. The chain couples TRBV5-4 to TRBJ1-1; TRBD1 aligns across 10 bases. Germline V gives CDR1 SGHNT, CDR2 YYREEE (reference sequence). This CDR3 region has 15 residues. V trimming: 4 bases; J trimming: 5 bases; junction bases outside the gene matches: 8. CDR3 DNA: TGTGCCAGCAGCCCGGGACAGGGGAGGAGGACTGAAGCTTTCTTT. It encodes CASSPGQGRRTEAFF.

This clone was seen a few times. This sequence joins TRBV7-8 and TRBJ1-5; D is unresolved. This CDR3 region has 16 residues. Germline V lookup: CDR1 SGHVS, CDR2 FQNEAQ. The V end lost 0 bases, the J end lost 2 bases, and 11 bases lay between the germline ends. The CDR3, as DNA: TGTGCCAGCAGCTTAGCGCGATCTCCTGGCAATCAGCCCCAGCATTTT. It codes for CASSLARSPGNQPQHF.

The chain joins TRBV7-9 to TRBJ2-7; TRBD1 matches at 7 bases. The germline CDR1 and CDR2 sequences are SEHNR and FQNEAQ (reference sequence). Trimming cost V 2 bases and J 5 bases; bases outside gene matches: 9. The CDR3 has 15 residues. In DNA, the CDR3 is TGTGCCAGCAGCTTACCAAGACAGGGAGTCCACGAGCAGTACTTC. It specifies CASSLPRQGVHEQYF. Complete variable domain (other parts from reference TRBV7-9 and TRBJ2-7): DTGVSQNPRHKITKRGQNVTFRCDPISEHNRLYWYRQTLGQGPEFLTYFQNEAQLEKSRLLSDRFSAERPKGSFSTLEIQRTEQGDSAMYLCASSLPRQGVHEQYFGPGTRLTVT.

The chain recombines TRBV7-9 with TRBJ2-2; 7 bases map to TRBD1. CDR1 SEHNR and CDR2 FQNEAQ come from the germline V gene (reference sequence). The CDR3 consists of 17 residues. The trim removed 5 bases at V and 0 bases at J, leaving 9 bases unmatched. The CDR3 DNA follows: TGTGCCAGCAGCCGTTGGACCGGGACAGCGAACACCGGGGAGCTGTTTTTT. The encoded protein is CASSRWTGTANTGELFF. The variable domain in full, completed from reference TRBV7-9 and TRBJ2-2, reads DTGVSQNPRHKITKRGQNVTFRCDPISEHNRLYWYRQTLGQGPEFLTYFQNEAQLEKSRLLSDRFSAERPKGSFSTLEIQRTEQGDSAMYLCASSRWTGTANTGELFFGEGSRLTVL.

The rearrangement links TRBV4-1 to TRBJ1-2; possible D gene TRBD1, 6 bases. Germline V lookup: CDR1 MGHRA, CDR2 YSYEKL. The CDR3 has 15 amino acids. V was trimmed by 0 bases and J by 8 bases, leaving 16 bases between them. The DNA of the CDR3 is TGCGCCAGCAGCCAAGATTGGGGGGGCACACGCGGCTACACCTTC. Protein product: CASSQDWGGTRGYTF.

This clone was seen a few times. This CDR3 is CASSQDTGASDYGYTF. The CDR3 DNA sequence: TGCGCCAGCAGCCAGGATACAGGGGCTTCGGACTATGGCTACACCTTC. The V and J genes are TRBV4-1 and TRBJ1-2, with 7 bases identical to TRBD1. The V and J ends lost 3 bases and 3 bases, in that order; junction bases with no gene match: 10. The CDR3 sequence is 16 residues long. The germline V gene encodes CDR1 MGHRA and CDR2 YSYEKL.

The V call is TRBV5-6, the J call TRBJ2-3; 8 nucleotides align to TRBD2. This CDR3 is built from 16 residues. V shed 1 base and J 5 bases; nucleotides not matched to a gene: 9. Germline loops: CDR1 SGHDT, CDR2 YYEEEE. The DNA of the CDR3 is TGTGCCAGCAGCTTGCCCGGGGCGGGGGGCGTAGATACGCAGTATTTT. Encoded protein: CASSLPGAGGVDTQYF.

The chain recombines TRBV5-8 with TRBJ1-6; TRBD1 matches 7 bases. The CDR3 is 14 amino acids. The V gene end was trimmed by 1 base and the J gene end by 9 bases; junction bases not matched to a gene: 4. Germline V CDR1 and CDR2: SGHTS, YDEGEE. Here the CDR3 DNA reads TGTGCCAGCAGCTTGCGGCCAGGGGGTTCACCCCTCCACTTT. Translating it yields CASSLRPGGSPLHF.

This chain links TRBV5-1 with TRBJ2-7; D may be TRBD1 (6 bases). From germline, CDR1 is SGHRS and CDR2 YFSETQ. V lost 0 bases and J lost 2, with 21 bases in between. The CDR3 has 18 residues. CDR3 in DNA: TGCGCCAGCAGCTTGGCCTACCAAGGCAGGGGCTTTACCTACGAGCAGTACTTC. This codes for CASSLAYQGRGFTYEQYF.

As to this clone: This specimen includes other DNA sequences encoding the same CDR3. This rearrangement joins TRBV5-1 to TRBJ1-1; D ambiguous. This CDR3 region has 15 residues. CDR1 is SGHRS and CDR2 is YFSETQ in the germline V gene. Between the trimmed V and J ends, which lost 1 base and 2 bases, there was a span of 12 bases. The DNA for the CDR3 is TGCGCCAGCAGCTTGTCTCCGAGGCCCAACACTGAAGCTTTCTTT. Translating it yields CASSLSPRPNTEAFF.

The V gene is TRBV7-9, the J gene TRBJ1-1; the D is unclear. This CDR3 has 13 amino acids. The ends were cut back, 2 bases at V and 6 bases at J, with 10 bases in the middle. Germline V gene sequence: CDR1 SEHNR, CDR2 FQNEAQ (reference sequence). CDR3 sequence: CASSLSTEAEAFF. The CDR3 nucleotides read TGTGCCAGCAGCTTAAGCACCGAGGCTGAAGCTTTCTTT.

The V and J genes are TRBV15 and TRBJ2-1, with 11 bases matching TRBD2. The junction had 8 bases not matched to a gene; V was cut back by 5 bases and J by 8 bases. From germline, CDR1 is LNHNV and CDR2 YYDKDF (reference sequence). This CDR3 spans 15 amino acids. The CDR3 DNA reads as TGTGCCACCAGCCGGGGTAGCGGGGGGGCGGATGAGCAGTTCTTC. Translation: CATSRGSGGADEQFF.

The sample holds one count of this clone. This rearrangement joins TRBV19 to TRBJ2-3; tentative D call: TRBD2 (7 bases). The CDR3 is made up of 14 amino acids. V was shortened by 8 bases and J by 0 bases, with 12 bases between the two germline ends. Germline-derived CDR1 and CDR2 are LNHDA and SQIVND (reference sequence). The CDR3 region has the DNA TGTGCCAGTGGGGGGGCCCCTAGCACAGATACGCAGTATTTT. Translated: CASGGAPSTDTQYF.

The V and J genes are TRBV7-8 and TRBJ1-1, with D unclear. This CDR3 is built from 14 residues. Germline V gives CDR1 SGHVS, CDR2 FQNEAQ. The V and J ends lost 4 bases and 6 bases respectively, with 15 bases between them. For the CDR3, the DNA is TGTGCCAGCAGCTCCCGAGAGGGATGGCCTGAAGCTTTCTTT. It encodes CASSSREGWPEAFF.

V is TRBV14 and J is TRBJ2-6, with 8 bases fitting TRBD1. The trim removed 4 bases at V and 3 bases at J, leaving 2 bases unmatched. Germline V gene sequence: CDR1 SGHDN, CDR2 FVKESK. This CDR3 has 15 residues. This CDR3 reads CASSLGQGGANVLTF. The CDR3 DNA reads TGTGCCAGCAGCCTCGGACAGGGTGGGGCCAACGTCCTGACTTTC.

The rearrangement links TRBV30 to TRBJ2-2; D gene uncertain. The CDR3 consists of 14 residues. Germline CDR1 GTSNPN, CDR2 SVGIG (reference sequence). V was clipped by 4 bases and J by 2 bases, with 11 bases between them. As DNA, the CDR3 is TGTGCCTGGAACCTCCTCACAAACACCGGGGAGCTGTTTTTT. Translated, it gives CAWNLLTNTGELFF.

This clone has a handful of counts. This sequence joins TRBV4-2 and TRBJ1-5; TRBD1 is a possible D gene (6 bases). Trimming took off 2 bases at V and 6 bases at J, with 14 bases between the two ends. CDR3 length equals 15 residues. CDR1 LGHNA and CDR2 YNFKEQ come from the germline V gene. The CDR3 sequence: CASSQKSARGQPQHF. CDR3 sequence (DNA): TGTGCCAGCAGCCAAAAGAGCGCCAGGGGTCAGCCCCAGCATTTT.

The V gene is TRBV4-3, the J gene TRBJ2-1; 9 nucleotides line up with TRBD1. Losses at the gene ends were 3 bases for V and 6 bases for J; bases not matched to a gene: 6. The CDR3 has 15 amino acids. Germline V gene sequence: CDR1 LGHNA, CDR2 YSLEER. This CDR3 reads CASSHGTGFFNEQFF. CDR3 DNA sequence: TGCGCCAGCAGCCACGGGACAGGGTTCTTCAATGAGCAGTTCTTC.

The genes are TRBV4-2 and TRBJ2-3; 8 bases line up with TRBD2. Unmatched junction bases numbered 7, after V lost 2 bases and J lost 3 bases. This CDR3 region has 16 residues. Germline-derived CDR1 and CDR2 are LGHNA and YNFKEQ. The CDR3 DNA reads as TGTGCCAGCAGCCAAAAGAACGGGGGGGCAACAGATACGCAGTATTTT. Encoded protein: CASSQKNGGATDTQYF.

This clone appeared a few times. This chain joins TRBV27 and TRBJ1-1; TRBD1 might be the D (6 bases). The germline CDR1 and CDR2 sequences are MNHEY and SMNVEV (reference sequence). The length of the CDR3 is 16 residues. The V end was cut by 0 bases, the J end by 1 base, with 12 bases between. Written as DNA, the CDR3 is TGTGCCAGCAGTTTATCTTCCAGGGGCCGGAACACTGAAGCTTTCTTT. Amino acids: CASSLSSRGRNTEAFF.

This chain uses TRBV5-4 with TRBJ2-2, with 15 bases fitting TRBD2. The CDR3 is 16 residues long. With V trimmed by 4 bases and J by 6 bases, 4 bases remained unmatched. Germline values: CDR1 SGHNT, CDR2 YYREEE (reference sequence). CDR3 DNA sequence: TGTGCCAGCAGCGGGACTAGCGGGGGGTTGGCCGGGGAGCTGTTTTTT. Residues: CASSGTSGGLAGELFF.

This clone rates as medium-sized. The V and J genes are TRBV15 and TRBJ1-1; TRBD1 might be the D (5 bases). V lost 4 bases and J 5 bases, leaving 17 bases between the germline ends. Germline V CDR1 and CDR2: LNHNV, YYDKDF (reference sequence). The CDR3 is 15 amino acids. The CDR3 nucleotides read TGTGCCACCAGCAAAGCTGGGGGGTCTGTGACTGAAGCTTTCTTT. Translation gives CATSKAGGSVTEAFF.